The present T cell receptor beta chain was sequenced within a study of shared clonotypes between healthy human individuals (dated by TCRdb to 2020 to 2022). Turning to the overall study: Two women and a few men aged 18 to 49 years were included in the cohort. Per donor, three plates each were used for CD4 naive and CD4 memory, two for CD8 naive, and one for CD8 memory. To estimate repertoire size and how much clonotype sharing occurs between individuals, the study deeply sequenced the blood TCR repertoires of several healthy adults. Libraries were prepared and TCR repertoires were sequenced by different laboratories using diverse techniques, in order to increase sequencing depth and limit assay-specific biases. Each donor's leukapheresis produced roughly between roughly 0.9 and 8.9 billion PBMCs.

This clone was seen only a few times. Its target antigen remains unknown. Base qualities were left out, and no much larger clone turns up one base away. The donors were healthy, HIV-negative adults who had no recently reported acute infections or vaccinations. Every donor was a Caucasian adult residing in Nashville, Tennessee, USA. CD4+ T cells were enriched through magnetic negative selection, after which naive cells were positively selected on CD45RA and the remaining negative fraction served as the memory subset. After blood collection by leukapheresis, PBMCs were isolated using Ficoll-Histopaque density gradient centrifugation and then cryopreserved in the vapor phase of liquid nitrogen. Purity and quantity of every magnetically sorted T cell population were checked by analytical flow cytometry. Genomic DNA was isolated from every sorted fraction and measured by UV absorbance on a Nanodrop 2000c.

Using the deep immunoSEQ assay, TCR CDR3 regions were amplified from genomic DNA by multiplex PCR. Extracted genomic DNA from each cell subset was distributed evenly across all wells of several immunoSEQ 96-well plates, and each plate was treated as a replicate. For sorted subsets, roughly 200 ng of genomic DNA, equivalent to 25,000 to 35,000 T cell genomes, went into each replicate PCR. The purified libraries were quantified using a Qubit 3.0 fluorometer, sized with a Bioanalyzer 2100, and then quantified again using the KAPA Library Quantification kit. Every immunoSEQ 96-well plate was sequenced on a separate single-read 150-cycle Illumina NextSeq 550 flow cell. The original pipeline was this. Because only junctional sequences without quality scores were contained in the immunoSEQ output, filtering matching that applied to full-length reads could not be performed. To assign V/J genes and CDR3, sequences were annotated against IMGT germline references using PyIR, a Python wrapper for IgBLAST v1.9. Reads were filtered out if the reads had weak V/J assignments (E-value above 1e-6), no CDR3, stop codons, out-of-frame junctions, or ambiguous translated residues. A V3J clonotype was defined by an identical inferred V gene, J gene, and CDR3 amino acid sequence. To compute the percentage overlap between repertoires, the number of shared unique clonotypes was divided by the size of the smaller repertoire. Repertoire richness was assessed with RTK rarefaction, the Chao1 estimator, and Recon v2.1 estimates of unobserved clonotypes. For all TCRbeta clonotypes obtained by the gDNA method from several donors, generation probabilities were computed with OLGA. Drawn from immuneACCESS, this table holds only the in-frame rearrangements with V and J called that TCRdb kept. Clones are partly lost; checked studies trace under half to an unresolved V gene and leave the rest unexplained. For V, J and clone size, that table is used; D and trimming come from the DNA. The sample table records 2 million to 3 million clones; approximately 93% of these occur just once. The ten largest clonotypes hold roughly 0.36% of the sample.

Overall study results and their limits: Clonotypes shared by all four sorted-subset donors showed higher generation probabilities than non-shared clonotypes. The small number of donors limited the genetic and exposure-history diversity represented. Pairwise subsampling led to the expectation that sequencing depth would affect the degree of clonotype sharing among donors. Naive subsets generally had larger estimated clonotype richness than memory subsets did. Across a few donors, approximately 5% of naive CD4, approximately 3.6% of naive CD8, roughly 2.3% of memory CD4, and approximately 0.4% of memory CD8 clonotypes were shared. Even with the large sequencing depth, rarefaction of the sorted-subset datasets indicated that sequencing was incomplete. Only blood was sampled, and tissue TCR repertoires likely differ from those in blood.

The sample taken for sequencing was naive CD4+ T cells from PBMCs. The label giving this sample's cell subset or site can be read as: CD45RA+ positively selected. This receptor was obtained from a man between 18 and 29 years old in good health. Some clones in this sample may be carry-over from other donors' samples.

The CDR3 protein: CASSPGTSGSGRRYEQYF. The DNA is TGTGCCAGCAGCCCCGGGACTAGCGGGAGTGGCCGTCGCTACGAGCAGTACTTC. The chain is encoded by TRBV7-8 joined to TRBJ2-7, with 14 central nucleotides matching TRBD2. Clipping removes 5 bases from V and 3 bases from J, with 12 as the unmatched junction base count. The germline V gene supplies CDR1 SGHVS and CDR2 FQNEAQ. Counted from cysteine to phenylalanine, this CDR3 has 18 amino acids. The sequence is cut down to CDR3 DNA, 54 bases in frame from base 1.